The sequence of this T cell receptor (beta chain) was determined in a study of read filtering for tumor transcriptome and immune sequencing (dated by TCRdb to about 2020). Study-wide context: Of the patients in the cohort, around 17 were male and roughly 13 were female, and their mean age was about 68 years, with a range of about 47 to 85. One of the main goals was to work out a read-filtering strategy for immune repertoire data, in particular whether clonotypes backed by only a single read should be removed. Per sample, about 4.05 to 11 million TCR-region mapped reads were obtained with IR-seq, compared with only roughly 75 to 1,400 with RNA-seq. After DNase treatment, whole-transcriptome libraries were prepared with the TruSeq RNA Access Library Prep Kit. TCR repertoires obtained by targeted immune repertoire sequencing and by bulk whole-transcriptome sequencing performed on the same bone marrow samples were compared. By revised international staging, eight or nine patients were R-ISS I, some 17 were R-ISS II and more than five were R-ISS III. Results the study describes overall, beyond this receptor: Clonotypes were captured by IR-seq at much higher depth and more reliably than by RNA-seq, and smaller IR-seq throughput was sufficient for identification of most shared clonotypes. In IR-seq, approximately 80% of clonotypes but 3.5% to 4% of total reads were represented by single-read clonotypes, whereas in RNA-seq, roughly three quarters of clonotypes and around 40% of reads were represented by single-read clonotypes. The sorted CD138-negative fraction was a mixed bone marrow immune population, not purified T cells. When single-read clonotypes were removed, the proportions of shared clonotypes in IR-seq and RNA-seq correlated more strongly.

CDR1 and CDR2 are drawn from the germline V gene (reference sequence): LNHDA, SQIVND. Including cysteine and phenylalanine, the CDR3 has 15 amino acids. Only the CDR3 region is kept as DNA, spanning 45 bases read in frame from base 1. TCR libraries were built from roughly 440 ng RNA with the Immunoverse kit, using molecular barcoded adaptors covering alpha/delta and beta/gamma chains. TCR library preparation was performed with the same RNA that was used for transcriptome sequencing. Sequencing of the TCR libraries was done on an Illumina HiSeq 4000 with 2 x 150 cycles. For the original study's pipeline: MiXCR aligned TCR reads to human V, D, J and C references and assembled the aligned reads into CDR3 clonotypes, with quality filtering and error correction included. The tcR package in R was used for analysis of clonotype counts and gene usage diversity. For inspection of raw mapping reads, RNA-seq reads were mapped by STAR aligner version 2.5.3a onto GRCh37 of the human genome. To test the effect of sequencing depth on detected clonotypes, IR-seq fastq files were randomly downsampled using Seqtk 1.3. The public sequencing data were trimmed at Q25 with fastp and processed into clonotypes with MiXCR by TCRdb, which kept only in-frame beta chains. Rows merge per CDR3 protein into single entries with the most common DNA and genes. These V and J calls originate from TCRdb's pipeline instead of the authors' own analysis. Present in this sample are tens of thousands of distinct CDR3 sequences, around 21% of which were seen just once. The ten largest account for about 14% of the sample.

Each patient had bone marrow sampled at the time of active disease. Ficoll-Hypaque density gradient centrifugation was used to isolate the bone marrow mononuclear cells. To remove myeloma plasma cells, the cells were labeled with CD138 magnetic microbeads on a MACS separator, and CD138-negative cells were then collected by negative selection. The purity of the isolated cells was checked by flow cytometry with CD138 antibodies on an Attune NxT. TRIzol reagent was used to extract total RNA, and a NanoDrop spectrophotometer was used to quantify the extracted RNA. For each patient, paired RNA-seq and IR-seq were run on the CD138-negative bone marrow sample from that patient. With respect to this clonotype: The antigen this receptor binds is unknown. This may come from a read error, since a much larger clone is one base off.

This TCR was recovered from a donor at least 40 years old with multiple myeloma. This chain joins TRBV19 to TRBJ1-2; a weak D assignment points to TRBD1 (5 bases agree). The sample taken for sequencing was a population of CD138-negative cells sorted from bone marrow. The cell subset or site label on this specimen signifies: bone marrow mononuclear cells depleted of CD138+ plasma/myeloma cells by negative magnetic selection. This receptor carries the CDR3 CASTPQGVYNYCYTF. The nucleotide sequence is TGTGCCAGTACACCCCAGGGTGTCTACAACTATTGCTACACCTTC. The full variable domain, completed from the reference TRBV19 and TRBJ1-2 proteins outside the CDR3, reads DGGITQSPKYLFRKEGQNVTLSCEQNLNHDAMYWYRQDPGQGLRLIYYSQIVNDFQKGDIAEGYSVSREKKESFPLTVTSAQKNPTAFYLCASTPQGVYNYCYTFGSGTRLTVV.